These 31 T cell receptor beta chains were all obtained from the same sample, sequenced in a study of blood T cell repertoires in COVID-19. Using immunoSEQ multiplex PCR, the repertoire was profiled, and TCRdb retains in-frame clones only, with some absent. This sample has about 220,000 clones; approximately 80% occur once, and the top ten carry roughly 13%. Sequencing input: peripheral blood. The receptors derive from a human donor in a cohort sampled during active COVID-19.

The chain recombines TRBV4-3 with TRBJ2-3; the match to TRBD1 covers 8 bases. Germline lookup yields CDR1 LGHNA and CDR2 YSLEER. The CDR3 runs to 17 residues. The ends lost 4 bases at V and 3 bases at J; junction bases unmatched: 12. For the CDR3, the DNA is TGCGCCAGCAGCCTATATATGACAGGGGCCGAGACAGATACGCAGTATTTT. Translating it yields CASSLYMTGAETDTQYF.

The chain combines TRBV6-6 with TRBJ1-3; D unclear. Germline V CDR1 and CDR2: MNHNY, SVGAGI (reference sequence). The V end lost 8 bases, the J end lost 0 bases, and 8 bases lay between the germline ends. CDR3 length equals 13 residues. The CDR3 sequence: CASDADSGNTIYF. The CDR3 nucleotides are TGTGCCAGCGATGCGGACTCTGGAAACACCATATATTTT.

This clone was seen once. This chain joins TRBV27 and TRBJ1-1; D possibly corresponds to TRBD1 (6 bases). Germline V gene data show CDR1 as MNHEY and CDR2 as SMNVEV (reference sequence). The V end was cut by 7 bases, the J end by 7 bases, with 13 bases between. The CDR3 extends over 12 amino acids. The CDR3 nucleotides read TGTGCCAGCACCGGGACAAGAGGTGAAGCTTTCTTT. Encoded protein: CASTGTRGEAFF.

This chain joins TRBV19 and TRBJ2-7; 9 bases are a match to TRBD2. The CDR3 has 14 residues. CDR1 and CDR2 from the germline V gene are LNHDA and SQIVND (reference sequence). The J segment lost 6 bases and the V segment lost 3 bases, leaving 6 bases of the junction unmatched. DNA of the CDR3: TGTGCCAGTAGTATTGGTCTAGCGGGGAGCGAGCAGTACTTC. Translation: CASSIGLAGSEQYF. Together with reference TRBV19 and TRBJ2-7, the CDR3 gives the full variable domain: DGGITQSPKYLFRKEGQNVTLSCEQNLNHDAMYWYRQDPGQGLRLIYYSQIVNDFQKGDIAEGYSVSREKKESFPLTVTSAQKNPTAFYLCASSIGLAGSEQYFGPGTRLTVT.

The CDR3 spells CASSFRGISGNTIYF. Here the CDR3 DNA reads TGTGCCAGCAGCTTTCGCGGCATCTCTGGAAACACCATATATTTT. V gene TRBV5-4 combines with J gene TRBJ1-3; D is uncertain. CDR1 and CDR2 (germline): SGHNT, YYREEE (reference sequence). Trimming cost V 2 bases and J 0 bases, with 9 bases left between them. The CDR3 is 15 residues long.

Only one count was recorded for this clone. The chain uses TRBV4-3 and TRBJ1-4; TRBD1 might be the D (5 bases). CDR1 is LGHNA, CDR2 YSLEER, per germline. Deletions cut 0 bases from V and 3 bases from J, with 8 bases between. This CDR3 has 15 residues. The CDR3: CASSQDRQPNEKLFF. The DNA of the CDR3 is TGCGCCAGCAGCCAAGATCGACAGCCTAATGAAAAACTGTTTTTT.

The rearrangement links TRBV15 to TRBJ1-1; 7 positions agree with TRBD1. The CDR3 loop spans 15 amino acids. V gave up 1 base and J gave up 0 bases; unmatched junction bases: 2. Germline CDR1 and CDR2: LNHNV and YYDKDF (reference sequence). CDR3 in amino acids: CATSRGDRVNTEAFF. The CDR3 DNA follows: TGTGCCACCAGCAGAGGCGACAGGGTGAACACTGAAGCTTTCTTT.

This sequence joins TRBV3-1 (or the pseudogene TRBV3-2) and TRBJ2-7; 9 bases match TRBD1. The CDR3 has 13 residues. V trimming: 8 bases; J trimming: 5 bases; junction bases outside the gene matches: 7. Germline CDR1 is LGHDT and CDR2 is YNNKEL (reference sequence). In DNA, the CDR3 is TGTGCCAGCTCAAAGGACAGGGGTGACGAGCAGTACTTC. This sequence encodes CASSKDRGDEQYF.

The chain recombines TRBV5-4 with TRBJ2-1; 8 bases map to TRBD2. V lost 0 bases, J lost 0 bases, and 5 bases stayed unmatched. Germline V lookup: CDR1 SGHNT, CDR2 YYREEE (reference sequence). This CDR3 comprises 17 residues. In DNA, the CDR3 is TGTGCCAGCAGCTTGGGGTCCGGGACTAGCTCCTACAATGAGCAGTTCTTC. Translating gives CASSLGSGTSSYNEQFF.

The J gene is TRBJ1-2, the V gene TRBV29-1; no definite D call. V was clipped by 2 bases and J by 1 base, with 11 bases between them. The CDR3 runs 14 residues. Germline assignment: CDR1 SQVTM and CDR2 ANQGSEA. The CDR3 coding sequence is TGCAGCGTTGAATGGGCCAACCTTAACTATGGCTACACCTTC. Translated, it gives CSVEWANLNYGYTF.

The chain employs TRBV19 and TRBJ1-2; 8 bases fit TRBD1. V was pared by 3 bases and J by 4 bases, with 4 bases of the junction left unmatched. Germline V CDR1 and CDR2: LNHDA, SQIVND (reference sequence). CDR3 length equals 14 residues. CDR3 coding DNA: TGTGCCAGTAGTATGGGGACAGGCGCCTATGGCTACACCTTC. Protein sequence: CASSMGTGAYGYTF.

The V call is TRBV24-1, the J call TRBJ2-2; 9 nucleotides align to TRBD1. The junction had 6 bases not matched to a gene; V was cut back by 5 bases and J by 6 bases. Germline loops: CDR1 KGHDR, CDR2 SFDVKD. This CDR3 comprises 15 residues. The CDR3 coding sequence is TGTGCCACCAGTGTAGGGACAGGGATCCCCGGGGAGCTGTTTTTT. Its protein is CATSVGTGIPGELFF.

The V and J genes are TRBV5-1 and TRBJ2-6; TRBD2 is a possible D gene (5 bases). The CDR3 sequence is 18 residues long. Germline loops: CDR1 SGHRS, CDR2 YFSETQ. V lost 4 bases and J 0 bases, leaving 17 bases between the germline ends. This CDR3 is CASSIGWSRVSGANVLTF. The CDR3 DNA is TGCGCCAGCAGCATTGGGTGGTCGAGGGTCTCTGGGGCCAACGTCCTGACTTTC.

This sequence joins TRBV18 and TRBJ2-3; 12 bases map to TRBD2. V shed 2 bases, J shed 5 bases, and the junction held 8 bases outside the gene matches. CDR3 length: 17 amino acids. Germline-derived CDR1 and CDR2 are KGHSH and LQKENI. The CDR3: CASSPSGLAGNGDTQYF. Here the CDR3 DNA reads TGTGCCAGCTCACCAAGTGGACTAGCGGGAAATGGAGATACGCAGTATTTT.

This clone occurred many times. The same CDR3 also results from other DNA sequences found in this sample. The chain employs TRBV28 and TRBJ1-4; a possible D gene is TRBD1 (6 bases). This CDR3 comprises 17 residues. Germline CDR1 reads MDHEN; CDR2 reads SYDVKM. Trimming shortened V by 0 bases and J by 0 bases, and 11 bases separated the two germline ends. CDR3 residues: CASSLWTGEATNEKLFF. CDR3 nucleotide sequence: TGTGCCAGCAGTTTATGGACAGGAGAAGCAACTAATGAAAAACTGTTTTTT. Complete variable domain (other parts from reference TRBV28 and TRBJ1-4): DVKVTQSSRYLVKRTGEKVFLECVQDMDHENMFWYRQDPGLGLRLIYFSYDVKMKEKGDIPEGYSVSREKKERFSLILESASTNQTSMYLCASSLWTGEATNEKLFFGSGTQLSVL.

This clone was seen once. This sequence joins TRBV20-1 and TRBJ2-7, with 7 bases that match TRBD2. This CDR3 has 11 residues. From germline, CDR1 is DFQATT and CDR2 SNEGSKA (reference sequence). In DNA form, the CDR3 reads TGCACCCCGGGGAGGGGACACGAGCAGTACTTC. Its translation is CTPGRGHEQYF.

The CDR3 loop reads CASSPLLGQRSLGTEAFF. The DNA for the CDR3 is TGTGCCAGCAGCCCCCTCCTGGGACAGAGATCCCTGGGCACTGAAGCTTTCTTT. The genes are TRBV5-6 and TRBJ1-1, with 7 bases fitting TRBD1. The trim removed 4 bases at V and 4 bases at J, leaving 19 bases unmatched. CDR3 length equals 18 residues. From germline, CDR1 is SGHDT and CDR2 YYEEEE.

The rearrangement uses TRBV2 and TRBJ2-7; TRBD2 matches 8 bases. This CDR3 contains 15 residues. Germline lookup yields CDR1 SNHLY and CDR2 FYNNEI. The V segment lost 0 bases and the J segment 7 bases; nucleotides outside the gene matches: 8. The CDR3 DNA reads TGTGCCAGCAGTGAAGCGCGAAGCGGGGGAGGGGAGCAGTACTTC. Amino acid sequence: CASSEARSGGGEQYF.

As to this clone: It is unclear where the CDR3 begins or ends on the DNA, so no DNA is shown, and the CDR3 is as TCRdb lists it. The chain joins TRBV6-2 or TRBV6-3 to TRBJ1-1. Germline V gene lookup returns CDR1 MNHEY and CDR2 SVGEGT. The CDR3 comprises 13 residues, both ends counted. This CDR3 reads CASSWGAGAELLF.

This clone was observed a handful of times. The V gene is TRBV11-3, the J gene TRBJ2-1; 7 positions match TRBD2. Germline assignment: CDR1 SGHNT and CDR2 YENEEA. J was trimmed by 9 bases and V by 1 base; bases with no gene match: 9. CDR3 size: 15 residues. CDR3 sequence (DNA): TGTGCCAGCAGCTTAGGGGGAGCGGGAACGACTGAGCAGTTCTTC. It codes for CASSLGGAGTTEQFF.

The genes are TRBV29-1 and TRBJ2-6; 8 bases match TRBD2. The CDR3 extends over 15 amino acids. From germline, CDR1 is SQVTM and CDR2 ANQGSEA. Losses at the gene ends were 7 bases for V and 2 bases for J; bases not matched to a gene: 7. The CDR3 DNA follows: TGCAGCGCTGGTCACGGGGGGGCTGGGGCCAACGTCCTGACTTTC. Residues: CSAGHGGAGANVLTF.

The CDR3 nucleotides read TGTGCTAGTGGGACAGGATCTGGAAACACCATATATTTT. As protein: CASGTGSGNTIYF. V usage is TRBV12-5 and J usage is TRBJ1-3; D is possibly TRBD1 (6 bases). The germline V gene has CDR1 LGHNT and CDR2 FRNRAP. Between the trimmed V and J ends, which lost 6 bases and 1 base, there was a span of 7 bases. This CDR3 region has 13 residues.

This clone was counted a single time. This rearrangement joins TRBV11-2 to TRBJ2-7; 10 bases match TRBD1. The CDR3 is made up of 14 amino acids. Germline V gene lookup returns CDR1 SGHAT and CDR2 FQNNGV. V shed 5 bases and J 5 bases; nucleotides not matched to a gene: 6. CDR3 amino acids: CASSPSGTGDEQYF. CDR3 coding DNA: TGTGCCAGCAGCCCCTCCGGGACAGGGGACGAGCAGTACTTC.

In its sample, this clone was seen once. The rearrangement links TRBV7-3 to TRBJ2-1, with 10 bases matching TRBD2. CDR1 SGHTA and CDR2 FQGTGA come from the germline V gene. With 5 bases clipped from V and 4 bases from J, the junction kept 5 bases outside the gene matches. This CDR3 has 15 amino acids. The CDR3, as DNA: TGTGCCAGCAGCCCGGGTAGCGGGGGGTACAATGAGCAGTTCTTC. Translation gives CASSPGSGGYNEQFF.

This clone was recorded only once. The chain has TRBV28 and TRBJ1-1; D is possibly TRBD1 (6 bases). V shed 10 bases and J shed 0 bases, with 12 bases lying between them. Germline V gene sequence: CDR1 MDHEN, CDR2 SYDVKM. The CDR3 consists of 13 residues. The CDR3 nucleotides read TGTGCCATCTCCGGGGACATGAACACTGAAGCTTTCTTT. It specifies CAISGDMNTEAFF.

V is TRBV7-9 and J is TRBJ2-5; D call uncertain. The CDR3 has 14 residues. Trimming stripped 1 base from V and 2 bases from J, with 8 bases between. CDR1 and CDR2 (germline): SEHNR, FQNEAQ (reference sequence). Here the CDR3 reads CASSLDTEQETQYF. In nucleotides, the CDR3 is TGTGCCAGCAGCTTAGATACAGAACAAGAGACCCAGTACTTC.

The CDR3 loop is CASSRDRLGYTF. In DNA form, the CDR3 reads TGTGCCAGTAGTAGGGACAGGTTGGGCTACACCTTC. The chain combines TRBV19 with TRBJ1-2, with 8 nucleotides matching TRBD1. This CDR3 is 12 amino acids long. The germline V gene has CDR1 LNHDA and CDR2 SQIVND (reference sequence). J was trimmed by 8 bases and V by 4 bases; bases with no gene match: 3.

The chain combines TRBV4-2 with TRBJ2-1; TRBD2 might be the D (6 bases). There are 17 residues in the CDR3. The V and J ends lost 4 bases and 4 bases respectively, with 20 bases between them. Germline V lookup: CDR1 LGHNA, CDR2 YNFKEQ. CDR3 DNA sequence: TGTGCCAGCAGCCTTACGCCAGGGACTCCTATTTACAATGAGCAGTTCTTC. Amino acid sequence: CASSLTPGTPIYNEQFF.

This sequence joins TRBV4-1 and TRBJ1-4, with 7 bases lining up with TRBD1. Germline lookup yields CDR1 MGHRA and CDR2 YSYEKL. The CDR3 has 15 amino acids. The V segment lost 2 bases and the J segment 7 bases; nucleotides outside the gene matches: 7. The chain's CDR3 is CASSQSPGGGEKLFF. CDR3 DNA: TGCGCCAGCAGCCAATCGCCAGGGGGTGGTGAAAAACTGTTTTTT.

This clone has just one count. The chain employs TRBV6-6 and TRBJ1-6; TRBD1 is a possible D gene (5 bases). Germline V gene data show CDR1 as MNHNY and CDR2 as SVGAGI (reference sequence). V shed 8 bases and J shed 4 bases, with 12 bases lying between them. This CDR3 has 14 residues. CDR3 protein: CASSGGGYNSPLHF. CDR3 DNA sequence: TGTGCCAGCTCGGGGGGAGGATATAATTCACCCCTCCACTTT.

As DNA, the CDR3 is TGTGCCAGCCGATCGGGAGGACTAGCGGGAGGGCGCACAGATACGCAGTATTTT. As protein: CASRSGGLAGGRTDTQYF. J is TRBJ2-3 and V is TRBV18; 15 bases match TRBD2. The CDR3 is 18 residues long. From germline, CDR1 is KGHSH and CDR2 LQKENI. V shed 8 bases and J 1 base; nucleotides not matched to a gene: 10.